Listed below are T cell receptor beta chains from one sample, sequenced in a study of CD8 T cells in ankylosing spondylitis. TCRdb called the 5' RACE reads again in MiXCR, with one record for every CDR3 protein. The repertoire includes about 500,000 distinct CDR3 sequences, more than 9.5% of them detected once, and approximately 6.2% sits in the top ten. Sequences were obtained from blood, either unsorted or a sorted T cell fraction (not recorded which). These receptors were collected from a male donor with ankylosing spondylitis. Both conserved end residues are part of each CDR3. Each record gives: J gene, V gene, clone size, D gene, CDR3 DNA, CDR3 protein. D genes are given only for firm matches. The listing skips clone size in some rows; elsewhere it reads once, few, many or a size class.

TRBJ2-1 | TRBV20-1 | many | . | TGCAGTGCTAGAGATCGGGTGAGTGAGCAGTTCTTC | CSARDRVSEQFF
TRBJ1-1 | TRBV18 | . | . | TGTGCCAGCTCACCAGTACAGAACACTGAAGCTTTCTTT | CASSPVQNTEAFF
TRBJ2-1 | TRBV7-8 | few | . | TGTGCCAGCAGCTTAGTGGGGGAATACTACAATGAGCAGTTCTTC | CASSLVGEYYNEQFF
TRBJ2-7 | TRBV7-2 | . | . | TGTGCCAGCAGCTCCCCGGATCTAGGCCGCTACGAGCAGTACTTC | CASSSPDLGRYEQYF
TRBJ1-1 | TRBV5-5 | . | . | TGTGCCAGCAGCTCAGGACGGGAGTTTGAAGCTTTCTTT | CASSSGREFEAFF
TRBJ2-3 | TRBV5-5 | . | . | TGTGCCAGCAGCTTGGTAGGGGTGGACGGGATGAGCACAGATACGCAGTATTTT | CASSLVGVDGMSTDTQYF
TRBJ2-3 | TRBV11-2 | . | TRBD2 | TGTGCCAGCAGCTTCCCGACTAGCGGGAGGGCGGGACGAGATACGCAGTATTTT | CASSFPTSGRAGRDTQYF
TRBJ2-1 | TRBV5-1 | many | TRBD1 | TGCGCCAGCAGCTTGGCGGGACAGGGGTCGACCAATGAGCAGTTCTTC | CASSLAGQGSTNEQFF
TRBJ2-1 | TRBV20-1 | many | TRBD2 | TGCAGTGCTATCCCGACTAGCGGGAGCTACAATGAGCAGTTCTTC | CSAIPTSGSYNEQFF
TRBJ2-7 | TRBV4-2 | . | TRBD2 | TGTGCCAGCAGCCAATCCGGGACTAGTCTCTACGAGCAGTACTTC | CASSQSGTSLYEQYF
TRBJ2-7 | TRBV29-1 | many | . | TGCAGCGTCACGGACAGTTTCTACGAGCAGTACTTC | CSVTDSFYEQYF
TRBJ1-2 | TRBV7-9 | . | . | TGTGCCAGCAGCTTAAGGACCGGGAGCTACACCTTC | CASSLRTGSYTF
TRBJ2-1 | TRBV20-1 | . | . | TGCAGTGCTAGAGATGAGTCAGGGGTCGTTGAGCAGTTCTTC | CSARDESGVVEQFF